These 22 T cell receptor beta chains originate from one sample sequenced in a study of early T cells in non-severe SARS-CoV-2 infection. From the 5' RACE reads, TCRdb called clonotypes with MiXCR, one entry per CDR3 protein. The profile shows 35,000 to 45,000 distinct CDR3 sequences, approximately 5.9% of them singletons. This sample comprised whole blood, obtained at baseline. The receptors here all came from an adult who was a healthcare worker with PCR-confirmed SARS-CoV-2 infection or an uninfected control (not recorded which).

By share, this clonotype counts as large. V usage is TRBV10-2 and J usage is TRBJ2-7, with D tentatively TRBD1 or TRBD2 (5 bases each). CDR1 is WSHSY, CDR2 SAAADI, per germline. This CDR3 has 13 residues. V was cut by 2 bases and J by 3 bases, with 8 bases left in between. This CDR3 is CASSEGDHYEQYV. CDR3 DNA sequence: TGCGCCAGCAGTGAGGGGGACCACTACGAGCAGTACGTC.

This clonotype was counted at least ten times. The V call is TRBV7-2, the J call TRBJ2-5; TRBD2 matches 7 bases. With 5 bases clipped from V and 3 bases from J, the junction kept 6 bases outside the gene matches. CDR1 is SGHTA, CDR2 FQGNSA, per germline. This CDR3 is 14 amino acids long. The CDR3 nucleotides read TGTGCCAGCAGCCGAAGCGGGGTAAAAGAGACCCAGTACTTC. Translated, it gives CASSRSGVKETQYF.

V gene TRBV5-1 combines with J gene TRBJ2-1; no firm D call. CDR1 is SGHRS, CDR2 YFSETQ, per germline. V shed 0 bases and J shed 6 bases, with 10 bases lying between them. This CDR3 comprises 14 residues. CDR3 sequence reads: CASSLGAAGNEQFF. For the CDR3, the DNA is TGCGCCAGCAGCTTGGGGGCGGCAGGCAATGAGCAGTTCTTC.

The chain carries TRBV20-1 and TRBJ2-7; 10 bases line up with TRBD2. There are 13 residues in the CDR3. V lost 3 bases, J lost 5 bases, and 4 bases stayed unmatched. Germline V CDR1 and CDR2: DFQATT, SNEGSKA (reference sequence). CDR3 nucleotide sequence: TGCAGTGCTAGTAGCGGGAGGCGCAACGAGCAGTACTTC. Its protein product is CSASSGRRNEQYF.

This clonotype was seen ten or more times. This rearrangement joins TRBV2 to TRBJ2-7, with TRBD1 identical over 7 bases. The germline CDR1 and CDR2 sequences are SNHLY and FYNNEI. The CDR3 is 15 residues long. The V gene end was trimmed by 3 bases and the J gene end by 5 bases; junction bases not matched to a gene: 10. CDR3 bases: TGTGCCAGCAGTGATGTTACAGGGGCCGCTGACGAGCAGTACTTC. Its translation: CASSDVTGAADEQYF. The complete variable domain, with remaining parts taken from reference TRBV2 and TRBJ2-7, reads EPEVTQTPSHQVTQMGQEVILRCVPISNHLYFYWYRQILGQKVEFLVSFYNNEISEKSEIFDDQFSVERPDGSNFTLKIRSTKLEDSAMYFCASSDVTGAADEQYFGPGTRLTVT.

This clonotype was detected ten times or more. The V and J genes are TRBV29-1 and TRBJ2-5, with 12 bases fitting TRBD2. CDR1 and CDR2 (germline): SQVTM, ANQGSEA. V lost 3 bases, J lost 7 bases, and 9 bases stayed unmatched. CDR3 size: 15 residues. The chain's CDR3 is CSVDSTSGSLGTQYF. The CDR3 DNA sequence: TGCAGCGTTGACTCGACTAGCGGGAGTCTAGGGACCCAGTACTTC.

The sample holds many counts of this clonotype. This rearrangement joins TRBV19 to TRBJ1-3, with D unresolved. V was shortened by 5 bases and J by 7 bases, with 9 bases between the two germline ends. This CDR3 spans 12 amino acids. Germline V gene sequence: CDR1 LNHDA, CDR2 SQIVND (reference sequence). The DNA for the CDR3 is TGTGCCAGTAGTTACGAGAGTAACACCATATATTTT. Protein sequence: CASSYESNTIYF.

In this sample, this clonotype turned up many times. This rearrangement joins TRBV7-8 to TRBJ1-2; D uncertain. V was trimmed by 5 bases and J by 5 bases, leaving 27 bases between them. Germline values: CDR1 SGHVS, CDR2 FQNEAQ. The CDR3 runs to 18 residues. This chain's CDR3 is CASSPRGENPLTPYGYTF. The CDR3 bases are TGTGCCAGCAGCCCCCGCGGAGAGAACCCCCTGACACCTTATGGCTACACCTTC.

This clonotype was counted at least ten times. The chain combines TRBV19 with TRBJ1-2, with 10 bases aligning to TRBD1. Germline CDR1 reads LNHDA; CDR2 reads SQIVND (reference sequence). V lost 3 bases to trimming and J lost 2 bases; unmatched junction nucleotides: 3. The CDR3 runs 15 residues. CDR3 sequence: CASSIGTGANYGYTF. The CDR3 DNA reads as TGTGCCAGTAGTATTGGGACAGGGGCCAACTATGGCTACACCTTC.

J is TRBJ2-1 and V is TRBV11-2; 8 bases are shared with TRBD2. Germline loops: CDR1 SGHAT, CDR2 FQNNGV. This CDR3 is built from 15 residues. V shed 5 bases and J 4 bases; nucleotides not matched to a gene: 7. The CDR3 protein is CASSPRTSRYNEQFF. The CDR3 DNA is TGTGCCAGCAGCCCACGGACTAGCCGTTACAATGAGCAGTTCTTC.

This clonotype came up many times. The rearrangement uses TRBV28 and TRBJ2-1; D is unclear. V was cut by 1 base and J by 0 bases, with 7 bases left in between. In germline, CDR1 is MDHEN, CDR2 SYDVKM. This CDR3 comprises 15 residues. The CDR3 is CASSLLRSSYNEQFF. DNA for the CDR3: TGTGCCAGCAGTTTATTACGGAGCTCCTACAATGAGCAGTTCTTC.

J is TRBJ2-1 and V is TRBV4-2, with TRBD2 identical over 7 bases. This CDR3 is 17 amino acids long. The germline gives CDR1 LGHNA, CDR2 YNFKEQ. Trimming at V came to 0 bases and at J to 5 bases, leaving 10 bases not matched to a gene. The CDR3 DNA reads TGTGCCAGCAGCCAAGACGGACTAGAGGCCGAAAACAATGAGCAGTTCTTC. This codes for CASSQDGLEAENNEQFF.

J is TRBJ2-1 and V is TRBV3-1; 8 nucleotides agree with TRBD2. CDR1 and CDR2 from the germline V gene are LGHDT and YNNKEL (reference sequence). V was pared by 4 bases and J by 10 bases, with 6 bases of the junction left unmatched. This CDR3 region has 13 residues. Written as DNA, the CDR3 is TGTGCCAGCAGCCTACTCTCTAGCGGGGAGCAGTTCTTC. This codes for CASSLLSSGEQFF.

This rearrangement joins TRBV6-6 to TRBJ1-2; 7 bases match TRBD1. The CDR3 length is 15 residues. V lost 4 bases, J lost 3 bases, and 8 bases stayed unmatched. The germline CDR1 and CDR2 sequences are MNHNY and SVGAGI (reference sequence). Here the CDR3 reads CASSSSDRDHYGYTF. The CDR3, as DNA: TGTGCCAGCAGTTCATCCGACAGGGATCACTATGGCTACACCTTC.

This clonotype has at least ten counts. As DNA, the CDR3 is TGTGCCAGCAGCTTAGACAACAATGAGCAGTTCTTC. This sequence encodes CASSLDNNEQFF. This chain connects TRBV7-2 to TRBJ2-1; D call uncertain. CDR3 size: 12 residues. Trimming removed 1 base from V and 5 bases from J, with 3 bases in between. In germline, CDR1 is SGHTA, CDR2 FQGNSA.

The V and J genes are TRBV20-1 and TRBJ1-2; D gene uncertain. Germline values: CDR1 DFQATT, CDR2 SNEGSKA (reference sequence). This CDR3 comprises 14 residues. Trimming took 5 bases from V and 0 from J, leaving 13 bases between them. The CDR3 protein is CSAPREATNYGYTF. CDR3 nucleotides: TGCAGTGCTCCCCGGGAAGCCACTAACTATGGCTACACCTTC.

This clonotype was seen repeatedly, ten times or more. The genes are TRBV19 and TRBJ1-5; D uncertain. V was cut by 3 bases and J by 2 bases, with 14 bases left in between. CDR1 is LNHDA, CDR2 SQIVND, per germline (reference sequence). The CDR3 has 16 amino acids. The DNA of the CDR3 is TGTGCCAGTAGTATCCACTCCGCTCAGGGCAATCAGCCCCAGCATTTT. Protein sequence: CASSIHSAQGNQPQHF.

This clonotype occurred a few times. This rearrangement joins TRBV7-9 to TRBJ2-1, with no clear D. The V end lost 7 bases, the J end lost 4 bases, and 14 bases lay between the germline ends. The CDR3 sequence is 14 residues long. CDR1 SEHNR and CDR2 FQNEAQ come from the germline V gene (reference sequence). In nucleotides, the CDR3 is TGTGCCAGCATCAATGGGGATCAATACAATGAGCAGTTCTTC. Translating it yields CASINGDQYNEQFF.

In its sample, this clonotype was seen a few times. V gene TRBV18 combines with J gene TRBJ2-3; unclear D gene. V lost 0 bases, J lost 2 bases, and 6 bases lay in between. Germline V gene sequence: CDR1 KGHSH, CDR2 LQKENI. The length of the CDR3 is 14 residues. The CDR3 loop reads CASSPPLVTDTQYF. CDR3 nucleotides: TGTGCCAGCTCACCACCGTTAGTCACAGATACGCAGTATTTT.

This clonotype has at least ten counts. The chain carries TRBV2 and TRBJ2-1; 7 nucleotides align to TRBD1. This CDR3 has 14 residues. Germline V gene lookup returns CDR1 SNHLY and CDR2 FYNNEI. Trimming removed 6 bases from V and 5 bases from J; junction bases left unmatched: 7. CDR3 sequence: CASSRDRNNNEQFF. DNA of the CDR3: TGTGCCAGCAGCCGGGACAGAAACAACAATGAGCAGTTCTTC.

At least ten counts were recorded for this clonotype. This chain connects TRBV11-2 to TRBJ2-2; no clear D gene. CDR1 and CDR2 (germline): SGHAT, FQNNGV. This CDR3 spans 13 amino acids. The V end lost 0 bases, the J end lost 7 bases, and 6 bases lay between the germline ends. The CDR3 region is CASSLERNGELFF. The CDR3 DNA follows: TGTGCCAGCAGCTTAGAACGCAACGGGGAGCTGTTTTTT.

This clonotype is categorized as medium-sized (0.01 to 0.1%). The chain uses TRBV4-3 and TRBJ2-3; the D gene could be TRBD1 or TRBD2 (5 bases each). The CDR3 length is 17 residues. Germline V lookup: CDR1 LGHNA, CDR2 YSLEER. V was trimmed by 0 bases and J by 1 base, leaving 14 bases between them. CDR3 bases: TGCGCCAGCAGCCAAGAGGCGGTGGGGGTAGGCACAGATACGCAGTATTTT. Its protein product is CASSQEAVGVGTDTQYF.